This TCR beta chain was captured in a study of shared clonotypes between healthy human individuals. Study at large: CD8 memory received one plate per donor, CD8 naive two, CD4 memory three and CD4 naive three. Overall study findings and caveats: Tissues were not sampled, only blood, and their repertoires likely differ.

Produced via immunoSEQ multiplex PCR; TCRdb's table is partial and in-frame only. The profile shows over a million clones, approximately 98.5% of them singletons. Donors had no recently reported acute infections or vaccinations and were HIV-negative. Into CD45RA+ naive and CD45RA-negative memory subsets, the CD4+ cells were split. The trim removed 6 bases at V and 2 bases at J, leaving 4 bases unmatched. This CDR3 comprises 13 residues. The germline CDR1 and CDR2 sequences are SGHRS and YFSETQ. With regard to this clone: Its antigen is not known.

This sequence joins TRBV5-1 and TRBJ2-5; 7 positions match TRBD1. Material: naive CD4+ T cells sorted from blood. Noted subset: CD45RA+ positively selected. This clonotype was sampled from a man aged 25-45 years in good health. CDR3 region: CASTTDRQETQYF. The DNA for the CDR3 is TGCGCCAGCACCACGGACAGGCAAGAGACCCAGTACTTC.